The 10 T cell receptor beta chains reported below all come from one sample, sequenced in a study of a mutant IDH1 vaccine in newly diagnosed glioma. Time point here: week 11, during vaccination. Every single dose of the vaccine, 300 ug of mutant IDH1 20-mer peptide, came with topical imiquimod. These receptors have no known antigen. Profiling relied on immunoSEQ multiplex PCR, and the TCRdb table lists in-frame clones only, not all of them. The table includes under 65,000 clones, over 70% detected once. Sequenced here: PBMCs, sampled from a glioma patient whose treatment included an IDH1 peptide vaccine. These receptors were taken from a man over 45 with glioma.

This chain connects TRBV5-4 to TRBJ2-2; tentative D call: TRBD2 (5 bases). The CDR3 extends over 17 amino acids. Germline V gene data show CDR1 as SGHNT and CDR2 as YYREEE (reference sequence). The V gene lost 4 bases and the J gene lost 0 bases, with 16 bases spanning the gap. CDR3: CASSGAALGANTGELFF. In nucleotides, the CDR3 is TGTGCCAGCAGCGGAGCCGCCCTGGGAGCGAACACCGGGGAGCTGTTTTTT.

The CDR3 sequence is CASRWGSGQPQHF. The CDR3 coding sequence is TGTGCCAGTAGGTGGGGGTCGGGACAGCCCCAGCATTTT. This chain uses TRBV19 with TRBJ1-5; D may be TRBD1 (5 bases). Trimming stripped 6 bases from V and 7 bases from J, with 13 bases between. The CDR3 extends over 13 amino acids. Germline lookup yields CDR1 LNHDA and CDR2 SQIVND (reference sequence).

This clone showed up just a few times. The V and J genes are TRBV5-1 and TRBJ1-1, with D uncertain. V was clipped by 4 bases and J by 3 bases, with 13 bases between them. CDR3 length equals 14 residues. Germline loops: CDR1 SGHRS, CDR2 YFSETQ. The CDR3: CASSTGDLDTEAFF. The DNA for the CDR3 is TGCGCCAGCAGCACCGGTGATTTGGACACTGAAGCTTTCTTT.

V usage is TRBV11-2 and J usage is TRBJ1-2; possibly TRBD1 for D (6 bases). The CDR3 has 12 residues. The germline V gene encodes CDR1 SGHAT and CDR2 FQNNGV. The V end was cut by 8 bases, the J end by 8 bases, with 15 bases between. This CDR3 is CASPPRDTGYTF. The CDR3 bases are TGTGCCAGCCCCCCCAGGGACACGGGCTACACCTTC.

This clone has just a few counts. This rearrangement joins TRBV5-4 to TRBJ1-1, with unresolved D. Germline-derived CDR1 and CDR2 are SGHNT and YYREEE (reference sequence). V was cut by 5 bases and J by 1 base, with 9 bases left in between. The CDR3 contains 13 residues. The CDR3 nucleotides are TGTGCCAGCAGTCGCGTGGGGAACACTGAAGCTTTCTTT. This sequence encodes CASSRVGNTEAFF.

The rearrangement uses TRBV1 and TRBJ2-1; TRBD1, the D gene given by the table, was not confirmed from the DNA. TRBV1 is termed a pseudogene. CDR3 size: 14 residues. DNA for the CDR3: TGCACCAGCAGCCAAGATAGCTACAGGTATGAGCAGTTCTTC. Its translation: CTSSQDSYRYEQFF.

CDR3 sequence: CASSPIGPEGGNTIYF. DNA of the CDR3: TGCGCCAGCAGCCCGATAGGGCCTGAGGGTGGAAACACCATATATTTT. The chain employs TRBV5-1 and TRBJ1-3; D is uncertain. V was trimmed by 4 bases and J by 3 bases, leaving 17 bases between them. CDR1 SGHRS and CDR2 YFSETQ come from the germline V gene. The CDR3 extends over 16 amino acids.

The chain employs TRBV5-1 and TRBJ1-1; possibly TRBD1 for D (5 bases). V lost 0 bases and J lost 6, with 12 bases in between. This CDR3 has 14 residues. CDR1 SGHRS and CDR2 YFSETQ come from the germline V gene. CDR3 nucleotide sequence: TGCGCCAGCAGCTTGGAGGGCAGGGATTCTGAAGCTTTCTTT. Protein sequence: CASSLEGRDSEAFF.

The chain combines TRBV9 with TRBJ1-2, with 10 bases that match TRBD1. Per the germline V gene, CDR1 is SGDLS and CDR2 is YYNGEE. V lost 4 bases, J lost 3 bases, and 6 bases stayed unmatched. The CDR3 spans 15 residues. CDR3 region: CASSSETGGDYGYTF. For the CDR3, the DNA is TGTGCCAGCAGCTCTGAGACAGGGGGCGACTATGGCTACACCTTC.

This clone was found a few times. The CDR3 protein is CASRAPLKNTEAFF. In DNA, the CDR3 is TGCGCCAGCAGGGCGCCCCTTAAGAACACTGAAGCTTTCTTT. V usage is TRBV4-1 and J usage is TRBJ1-1; D remains unclear. This CDR3 spans 14 amino acids. Germline-derived CDR1 and CDR2 are MGHRA and YSYEKL. Trimming stripped 6 bases from V and 1 base from J, with 12 bases between.